The 29 T cell receptor beta chains below all came from one sample that was sequenced in a study of vaccination and CD4 T cells after COVID-19. As to treatment: approximately nine-day PBMC culture with coronavirus spike peptide pools or control peptides (ViraFEST assay). The unexposed donor gave CD4+ T cells before the COVID-19 pandemic (2011-2018). An Oncomine TCR Beta short-read assay was used to sequence the DNA from cultured CD4+ T cells. One entry per CDR3 protein, called by TCRdb with MiXCR from the PCR reads. Of 7,000 to 8,000 distinct CDR3 sequences in the sample, roughly 40% were seen once. These TCRs' antigens remain unknown. Specimen: CD4+ T cells from blood, cultured in vitro. These receptors all come from a human donor in good health.

The V call is TRBV5-1, the J call TRBJ2-5; TRBD1 agrees at 10 bases. Unmatched junction bases numbered 8, after V lost 2 bases and J lost 4 bases. The CDR3 has 16 residues. Germline V gene data show CDR1 as SGHRS and CDR2 as YFSETQ. This CDR3 is CASSFPDRGRPETQYF. The CDR3 nucleotides read TGCGCCAGCAGCTTCCCTGACAGGGGGCGCCCAGAGACCCAGTACTTC.

The V and J genes are TRBV19 and TRBJ1-6; 7 bases fit TRBD1. V lost 3 bases, J lost 7 bases, and 3 bases stayed unmatched. The germline gives CDR1 LNHDA, CDR2 SQIVND (reference sequence). The CDR3 spans 14 residues. The CDR3 DNA sequence: TGTGCCAGTAGTATCAGGACAGGAAATTCACCCCTCCACTTT. Translation: CASSIRTGNSPLHF.

This sequence joins TRBV2 and TRBJ1-3; perhaps TRBD1 as D (5 bases). The CDR3 contains 15 residues. Germline CDR1 SNHLY, CDR2 FYNNEI. The V and J ends lost 2 bases and 0 bases respectively, with 8 bases between them. CDR3 region: CASSESGVSGNTIYF. The CDR3 region has the DNA TGTGCCAGCAGTGAATCGGGGGTCTCTGGAAACACCATATATTTT.

This clonotype was observed a single time. The chain combines TRBV7-6 with TRBJ2-7, with 15 bases identical to TRBD2. The CDR3 extends over 16 amino acids. CDR1 is SGHVS and CDR2 is FNYEAQ in the germline V gene. V lost 4 bases to trimming and J lost 3 bases; unmatched junction nucleotides: 4. This chain's CDR3 is CASSSGLAGGIYEQYF. CDR3 coding DNA: TGTGCCAGCAGCTCGGGACTAGCGGGAGGTATCTACGAGCAGTACTTC.

This chain uses TRBV19 with TRBJ2-2; 7 bases match TRBD2. The length of the CDR3 is 16 residues. Germline V lookup: CDR1 LNHDA, CDR2 SQIVND (reference sequence). V shed 3 bases, J shed 5 bases, and the junction held 9 bases outside the gene matches. For the CDR3, the DNA is TGTGCCAGTAGTATTCCCAGCGGGGTGGGGACCGGGGAGCTGTTTTTT. Translating it yields CASSIPSGVGTGELFF.

The chain uses TRBV21-1 and TRBJ1-3. TRBV21-1 is a pseudogene. There are 16 residues in the CDR3. CDR3 DNA: TGTGCCAGCAGCAAAGTGGCGATTTGGGGAGGAAACACCATATATTTT. Amino acids: CASSKVAIWGGNTIYF.

The rearrangement joins TRBV10-3 to TRBJ1-6, with TRBD1 matching 7 bases. V gave up 8 bases and J gave up 6 bases; unmatched junction bases: 4. The CDR3 runs to 13 residues. The germline CDR1 and CDR2 sequences are ENHRY and SYGVKD. CDR3 protein: CAIGGTVNSPLHF. CDR3 sequence (DNA): TGTGCCATCGGGGGGACAGTTAATTCACCCCTCCACTTT.

This clonotype has just a few counts. This chain links TRBV12-3 or TRBV12-4 with TRBJ1-2; tentative D call: TRBD1 (5 bases). CDR3 length: 14 amino acids. Trimming left V 5 bases short and J 4 bases short, with 14 bases between. The CDR3 bases are TGTGCCAGCAGTAATCCCGGGACGCTCTATGGCTACACCTTC. Translating it yields CASSNPGTLYGYTF.

This chain connects TRBV6-2 or TRBV6-3 to TRBJ2-1; D call uncertain. Trimming cost V 3 bases and J 6 bases, with 6 bases left between them. Per germline, CDR1 MNHEY and CDR2 SVGEGT. This CDR3 has 12 amino acids. The CDR3 DNA follows: TGTGCCAGCAGTTATTGGTCCAATGAGCAGTTCTTC. Translation gives CASSYWSNEQFF.

A few counts support this clonotype. The CDR3 region is CASSYSPGLLTTDTQYF. For the CDR3, the DNA is TGTGCCAGCAGTTACTCGCCGGGACTGCTAACCACAGATACGCAGTATTTT. The chain joins TRBV6-5 to TRBJ2-3; possible D gene TRBD2, 6 bases. The CDR3 has 17 residues. V lost 0 bases and J lost 2, with 15 bases in between. The germline V gene encodes CDR1 MNHEY and CDR2 SVGAGI.

The chain carries TRBV9 and TRBJ1-1, with D possibly TRBD1 on 5 matching bases. V lost 2 bases and J 0 bases, leaving 8 bases between the germline ends. The CDR3 is 14 amino acids. CDR1 is SGDLS and CDR2 is YYNGEE in the germline V gene. The CDR3 reads CASSVATVNTEAFF. The CDR3 bases are TGTGCCAGCAGCGTGGCGACAGTGAACACTGAAGCTTTCTTT. Using reference TRBV9 and TRBJ1-1 for the parts outside the CDR3, the full variable domain is DSGVTQTPKHLITATGQRVTLRCSPRSGDLSVYWYQQSLDQGLQFLIQYYNGEERAKGNILERFSAQQFPDLHSELNLSSLELGDSALYFCASSVATVNTEAFFGQGTRLTVV.

This clonotype turned up a few times. This CDR3 reads CASSSRGREEGRSNQPQHF. Written as DNA, the CDR3 is TGTGCCAGTAGTTCTCGGGGCAGGGAGGAAGGTCGTAGCAATCAGCCCCAGCATTTT. The chain recombines TRBV19 with TRBJ1-5, with a possible D match to TRBD1 (5 bases). The length of the CDR3 is 19 residues. Germline V gives CDR1 LNHDA, CDR2 SQIVND (reference sequence). Between the trimmed V and J ends, which lost 5 bases and 0 bases, there was a span of 23 bases.

The V and J genes are TRBV7-9 and TRBJ1-2; TRBD1 matches at 9 bases. The V and J ends lost 1 base and 4 bases, in that order; junction bases with no gene match: 7. Germline-derived CDR1 and CDR2 are SEHNR and FQNEAQ (reference sequence). This CDR3 is built from 16 residues. The chain's CDR3 is CASSLGRPTGGYGYTF. For the CDR3, the DNA is TGTGCCAGCAGCTTAGGGAGACCGACAGGGGGCTATGGCTACACCTTC.

V and J are TRBV20-1 and TRBJ2-5; D possibly matches TRBD1 or TRBD2 (5 bases each). The CDR3 is made up of 14 amino acids. Germline V gene data show CDR1 as DFQATT and CDR2 as SNEGSKA (reference sequence). Trimming cost V 0 bases and J 3 bases, with 11 bases left between them. Here the CDR3 reads CSAREWDPKETQYF. CDR3 in DNA: TGCAGTGCTAGAGAGTGGGACCCTAAAGAGACCCAGTACTTC.

This clonotype was counted a few times. The rearrangement joins TRBV20-1 to TRBJ1-6, with 7 bases fitting TRBD1. V shed 3 bases and J 10 bases; nucleotides not matched to a gene: 9. The CDR3 contains 14 residues. Per germline, CDR1 DFQATT and CDR2 SNEGSKA (reference sequence). The CDR3 DNA sequence: TGCAGTGCTAGTTTAGACAGGGCAGGATCACCCCTCCACTTT. Its protein is CSASLDRAGSPLHF.

The rearrangement uses TRBV19 and TRBJ1-2; no clear D gene. Trimming removed 6 bases at V and 4 bases at J, with 9 bases between. From germline, CDR1 is LNHDA and CDR2 SQIVND (reference sequence). This CDR3 is 12 amino acids long. This chain's CDR3 is CASSRTTYGYTF. DNA of the CDR3: TGTGCCAGTAGCAGAACGACCTATGGCTACACCTTC.

This rearrangement joins TRBV28 to TRBJ1-5, with 8 nucleotides matching TRBD1. V was clipped by 5 bases and J by 7 bases; unmatched bases: 13. CDR1 is MDHEN and CDR2 is SYDVKM in the germline V gene. The CDR3 length is 16 residues. The CDR3 here is CASSQPRQGYGQPQHF. As DNA, the CDR3 is TGTGCCAGCAGTCAACCCAGACAGGGGTATGGCCAGCCCCAGCATTTT.

This chain uses TRBV12-3 or TRBV12-4 with TRBJ1-1; the match to TRBD1 covers 7 bases. CDR3 length: 14 residues. V dropped 6 bases and J dropped 4; count of bases not matched to a gene: 8. The CDR3, as DNA: TGTGCCAGCAGCCAGACAGGGCTGTTCACTGAAGCTTTCTTT. Its protein is CASSQTGLFTEAFF.

This chain links TRBV27 with TRBJ2-3, with 10 bases that match TRBD2. V lost 3 bases and J lost 3; bases outside the gene matches: 6. The CDR3 is 16 amino acids. The V gene's germline CDR1 is MNHEY and CDR2 SMNVEV (reference sequence). The CDR3 reads CASSFGLAGVTDTQYF. The DNA for the CDR3 is TGTGCCAGCAGTTTCGGCCTAGCGGGGGTTACAGATACGCAGTATTTT.

The chain uses TRBV15 and TRBJ2-2; perhaps TRBD1 as D (6 bases). The V end was cut by 3 bases, the J end by 0 bases, with 11 bases between. This CDR3 is built from 16 residues. The germline CDR1 and CDR2 sequences are LNHNV and YYDKDF (reference sequence). CDR3 nucleotides: TGTGCCACCAGCAGCTCACAGGGCGCGAACACCGGGGAGCTGTTTTTT. It translates to CATSSSQGANTGELFF.

This chain connects TRBV7-2 to TRBJ1-1, with TRBD1 matching over 9 bases. Germline V gives CDR1 SGHTA, CDR2 FQGNSA. With 3 bases clipped from V and 4 bases from J, the junction kept 6 bases outside the gene matches. This CDR3 contains 15 residues. CDR3 in DNA: TGTGCCAGCAGCTTTCCGGGACAGGGATCCACTGAAGCTTTCTTT. It translates to CASSFPGQGSTEAFF.

This chain links TRBV6-1 with TRBJ2-2, with 9 bases identical to TRBD1. V dropped 10 bases and J dropped 3; count of bases not matched to a gene: 18. Germline lookup yields CDR1 MNHNS and CDR2 SASEGT. The CDR3 totals 18 residues. The DNA of the CDR3 is TGTGCCACCGCCGGAGGTTTAGGGACAGGGAGGCACACCGGGGAGCTGTTTTTT. Translation gives CATAGGLGTGRHTGELFF.

The chain combines TRBV2 with TRBJ2-2, with D hard to call. From germline, CDR1 is SNHLY and CDR2 FYNNEI. This CDR3 is built from 11 residues. V shed 5 bases and J shed 5 bases, with 3 bases lying between them. CDR3 sequence: CASSQTGELFF. In nucleotides, the CDR3 is TGTGCCAGCAGTCAGACCGGGGAGCTGTTTTTT. Looking up the rest from reference TRBV2 and TRBJ2-2 gives the full variable domain: EPEVTQTPSHQVTQMGQEVILRCVPISNHLYFYWYRQILGQKVEFLVSFYNNEISEKSEIFDDQFSVERPDGSNFTLKIRSTKLEDSAMYFCASSQTGELFFGEGSRLTVL.

This clonotype has just a few counts. The V call is TRBV7-2, the J call TRBJ2-2, with a tentative D call TRBD2 (6 bases). There are 15 residues in the CDR3. The V end was cut by 5 bases, the J end by 5 bases, with 15 bases between. Germline CDR1 SGHTA, CDR2 FQGNSA. In nucleotides, the CDR3 is TGTGCCAGCAGCCCCCAAGGGGACTTGACCGGGGAGCTGTTTTTT. Amino acids: CASSPQGDLTGELFF.

The J gene is TRBJ1-1, the V gene TRBV20-1; 7 positions match TRBD1. V lost 5 bases to trimming and J lost 0 bases; unmatched junction nucleotides: 9. CDR1 is DFQATT and CDR2 is SNEGSKA in the germline V gene (reference sequence). There are 15 residues in the CDR3. This CDR3 reads CSARQGVLMNTEAFF. CDR3 nucleotide sequence: TGCAGTGCTCGACAGGGCGTCTTAATGAACACTGAAGCTTTCTTT.

This chain connects TRBV19 to TRBJ2-1; TRBD2 matches at 9 bases. This CDR3 is 16 amino acids long. V was clipped by 3 bases and J by 5 bases; unmatched bases: 8. From germline, CDR1 is LNHDA and CDR2 SQIVND (reference sequence). Written as DNA, the CDR3 is TGTGCCAGTAGTATCGCGGCGGGAGGGCGGCACAATGAGCAGTTCTTC. Its translation is CASSIAAGGRHNEQFF.

This rearrangement joins TRBV5-6 to TRBJ2-5, with unresolved D. V shed 3 bases and J shed 5 bases, with 14 bases lying between them. The CDR3 contains 14 residues. The germline V gene encodes CDR1 SGHDT and CDR2 YYEEEE. The CDR3 nucleotides read TGTGCCAGCAGCTCCCCCCATACGGGCGAGACCCAGTACTTC. It specifies CASSSPHTGETQYF.

The chain couples TRBV18 to TRBJ2-1; 9 bases align to TRBD2. The CDR3 length is 15 residues. Germline V CDR1 and CDR2: KGHSH, LQKENI. Losses at the gene ends were 5 bases for V and 4 bases for J; bases not matched to a gene: 6. Written as DNA, the CDR3 is TGTGCCAGCTCAGGTAGCGGGGGACTTTACAATGAGCAGTTCTTC. This encodes CASSGSGGLYNEQFF. Using reference TRBV18 and TRBJ2-1 for the parts outside the CDR3, the full variable domain is NAGVMQNPRHLVRRRGQEARLRCSPMKGHSHVYWYRQLPEEGLKFMVYLQKENIIDESGMPKERFSAEFPKEGPSILRIQQVVRGDSAAYFCASSGSGGLYNEQFFGPGTRLTVL.

The J gene is TRBJ2-3, the V gene TRBV19; perhaps TRBD2 as D (6 bases). This CDR3 contains 15 residues. CDR1 and CDR2 (germline): LNHDA, SQIVND (reference sequence). V was trimmed by 7 bases and J by 0 bases, leaving 14 bases between them. The CDR3 nucleotides read TGTGCCAGTATGAGGGACTCGGCAAGCACAGATACGCAGTATTTT. Its translation is CASMRDSASTDTQYF.